This TCR beta chain was identified in a study of PD-L1 blockade in urothelial cancer. This table comes from immunoSEQ multiplex PCR, and its TCRdb copy is limited to in-frame clones, with some not included. This sample has over 100,000 clones, with approximately 84% found just once. The V gene end was trimmed by 4 bases and the J gene end by 7 bases; junction bases not matched to a gene: 13. Per the germline V gene, CDR1 is PRHDT and CDR2 is FYEKMQ (reference sequence). The CDR3 loop spans 17 amino acids. Time point specified: pretreatment peripheral blood. Source: PBMCs, taken around atezolizumab (anti-PD-L1) treatment. The V call is TRBV13, the J call TRBJ2-1, with 10 bases fitting TRBD2. The clonotype was recovered from a man between 45 and 60 years old with urothelial cancer. The CDR3 sequence: CASSYGQGQRGGNEQFF. The CDR3 DNA reads TGTGCCAGCAGCTACGGACAGGGACAGCGGGGGGGGAATGAGCAGTTCTTC.